The clone carrying this TCR beta chain was detected many times. Its antigen is not identified. The library tagged individual cDNA molecules with unique molecular identifiers. TCRdb analysed the RACE reads with MiXCR anew, one entry per CDR3 protein. The table includes more than 95,000 distinct CDR3 sequences, around an eighth detected once. The CDR3 consists of 15 residues. The trim removed 2 bases at V and 9 bases at J, leaving 11 bases unmatched. Germline-derived CDR1 and CDR2 are SGHTA and FQGNSA. This specimen comes from a study of human T cells and chemical hapten exposure. Study summary: Sensitization applied 2% DPC to 2 cm by 2 cm of upper inner arm skin. Study-level findings and limits: Donors in the study had alopecia, meaning their immune response may differ from healthy people's.

Time point described: patch test 1, 2 weeks after DPC sensitization. The sample's treatment: therapeutic diphenylcyclopropenone sensitization with weekly scalp DPC. The receptor was derived from a woman between 50 and 59 years old with alopecia areata. Some clones in this sample may be carry-over from other donors' samples. The chain carries TRBV7-2 and TRBJ2-5, with 8 bases aligning to TRBD2. Sequenced here: whole blood, sampled in connection with sensitization to the hapten diphenylcyclopropenone (DPC). The CDR3 bases are TGTGCCAGCAGCTTATATAGCGGGAATCCCGGGGCCCAGTACTTC. It translates to CASSLYSGNPGAQYF.